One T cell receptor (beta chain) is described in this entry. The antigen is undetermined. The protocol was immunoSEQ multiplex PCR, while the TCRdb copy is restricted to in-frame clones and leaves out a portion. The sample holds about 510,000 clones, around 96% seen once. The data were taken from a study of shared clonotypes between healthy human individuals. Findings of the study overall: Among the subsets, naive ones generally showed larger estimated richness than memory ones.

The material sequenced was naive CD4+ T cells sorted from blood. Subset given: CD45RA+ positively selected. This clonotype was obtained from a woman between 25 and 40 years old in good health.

CDR3 bases: TGTGCCAGCACCGTACCGGGACAGGGCTCCTACGAGCAGTACTTC. Its protein is CASTVPGQGSYEQYF. The chain uses TRBV28 and TRBJ2-7, with 9 bases lining up with TRBD1. There are 15 residues in the CDR3. Germline loops: CDR1 MDHEN, CDR2 SYDVKM. Germline trimming cut 7 bases from V and 0 bases from J; bases unmatched to any gene: 7.